This T cell receptor beta chain came from a study of CD8 T cells in ankylosing spondylitis. Findings and caveats of the study: Several highly homologous variants formed a TCR beta motif that appeared characteristic of ankylosing spondylitis blood. Earlier work had already found some motif variants in reactive arthritis synovial fluid and blood. Within peripheral blood, clones linked to disease were CD8+ and relatively rare.

This clonotype was observed a handful of times. Its antigen remains unidentified. Trimming at V came to 7 bases and at J to 8 bases, leaving 7 bases not matched to a gene. The CDR3 is 12 residues long. As the method for making TCR beta libraries, quantitative 5'-RACE with molecular barcodes was used. MiXCR, run by TCRdb on the 5' RACE reads, gives a single entry per CDR3 protein. This table has 200,000 to 250,000 distinct CDR3 sequences, about a sixth appearing once. This rearrangement joins TRBV12-3 or TRBV12-4 to TRBJ1-2; 7 bases match TRBD1. The sample consisted of blood, either unsorted or a sorted T cell fraction (not recorded which). The clonotype was recovered from a male donor with ankylosing spondylitis. CDR3 nucleotides: TGTGCCAGCACCCCAGGGGGGGCCGGCTACACCTTC. It encodes CASTPGGAGYTF.